This T cell receptor beta chain was sequenced in a study of post-analysis software for immune sequencing data (dated by TCRdb to between 2014 and 2017). A note on the overall study: Relapsing-remitting, secondary progressive and progressive-relapsing multiple sclerosis were recorded as disease courses, and subtype annotation was lacking for some patients. The patient repertoires were set against eleven to twelve previously published healthy control repertoires from donors whose ages ranged from roughly 6 to 25 years. A subset of samples was prepared in parallel using single-end sample barcoding, then pooled and co-amplified after Illumina adapter ligation.

The germline V gene specifies SGDLS as CDR1 and YYNGEE as CDR2. Trimming removed 7 bases from V and 8 bases from J, leaving 12 bases between the germline ends. Including the terminal cysteine and phenylalanine, the CDR3 comprises 11 residues. Only the CDR3 DNA is retained, 33 bases long and in frame from the first base. Libraries were built with PCR. Data came from an Illumina HiSeq 2500. Unique molecular identifiers were incorporated into TCR beta cDNA libraries to reduce PCR and sequencing biases. Approximately 500,000 cDNA molecules were obtained per 1 to 10 million input T cells, so each molecule approximated one T cell. The patient libraries were prepared and sequenced using the same protocol as the earlier healthy control dataset. Samples belonging to the same batch were prepared together, multiplexed and sequenced on a shared HiSeq lane. Per the original workflow: Raw barcoded reads were processed with MIGEC, and single-read molecular identifier groups were discarded before consensus assembly and CDR3 extraction. Clonotype tables were post-analysed with VDJtools, and diversity was normalized by down-sampling all datasets to the smallest sample size. Repertoire overlap clustering matched CDR3 amino acid but not nucleotide sequences to correct batch-related cross-sample contamination. TCRdb reworked the public reads: Q25 trimming with fastp, MiXCR clone assembly, productive beta chains retained. Every distinct CDR3 protein forms one entry, paired with its most common genes and DNA. The V and J calls reflect TCRdb's pipeline rather than the authors' work. The sample table lists hundreds of thousands of distinct CDR3 sequences, about 27% of them with a count of one. The biggest ten clones account for more than 0.55% of the sample.

To demonstrate the VDJtools post-analysis software, the study profiled TCR beta repertoires from the peripheral blood of under 15 young patients with multiple sclerosis. The patients with multiple sclerosis were children and adolescents between roughly 6 and 17 years of age. General study outcomes and caveats: Significantly lower normalized Chao1 diversity was found in multiple sclerosis patients than in controls, suggesting substantial peripheral T-cell clonal expansion. The control group was slightly older than the multiple sclerosis patient group. Direct clustering with F measure revealed strong co-clustering of samples prepared in the same batch, which led to a batch-effect correction. Patients showed significantly higher frequencies than controls for a handful of TRBV segments, among them TRBV5-6, TRBV5-1 and TRBV20-1.

This clonotype was observed a handful of times. No cognate antigen has been identified for it. No much larger clonotype is one base removed from it; base qualities were not supplied. The receptor's source is a girl between 5 and 17 years old with multiple sclerosis. The sample consisted of blood. This sequence uses TRBV9 and TRBJ1-2; the D gene identity is not certain. The DNA sequence is given as TGTGCCAGCGGAGACCTGAGAGGCTACACCTTC. It is translated as CASGDLRGYTF. Full variable domain (CDR3 extended with the reference TRBV9 and TRBJ1-2 proteins): DSGVTQTPKHLITATGQRVTLRCSPRSGDLSVYWYQQSLDQGLQFLIQYYNGEERAKGNILERFSAQQFPDLHSELNLSSLELGDSALYFCASGDLRGYTFGSGTRLTVV.